This T cell receptor (beta chain) was identified during a study of blood T cell repertoires in COVID-19. This CDR3 is built from 17 residues. The germline V gene encodes CDR1 LNHNV and CDR2 YYDKDF (reference sequence). The junction had 8 bases not matched to a gene; V was cut back by 2 bases and J by 4 bases. The protocol was immunoSEQ multiplex PCR, while the TCRdb copy is restricted to in-frame clones and leaves out a portion. The sample has approximately 450,000 clones, 80% to 90% seen once. This clone was seen just once. This clonotype originated in a man aged 25 to 40 who had recovered from COVID-19. Sequences were obtained from PBMCs or T cells enriched from blood (not recorded which). The genes are TRBV15 and TRBJ1-3, with TRBD1 matching over 10 bases. The CDR3 loop reads CATSRSTGTGAGNTIYF. The CDR3, as DNA: TGTGCCACCAGCAGATCCACCGGGACAGGGGCCGGAAACACCATATATTTT.